These 19 T cell receptor beta chains came from one sample sequenced in a study of blood T cell repertoires in COVID-19. Some clones are missing from TCRdb's copy, which holds only in-frame ones; the method was immunoSEQ multiplex PCR. Among 270,000 or so clones listed, 80% to 90% were seen once. The sample was peripheral blood. The receptors shown here come from a middle-aged woman who had recovered from COVID-19.

This chain uses TRBV7-6 with TRBJ2-1, with D perhaps TRBD2 (5 bases). Per the germline V gene, CDR1 is SGHVS and CDR2 is FNYEAQ. CDR3 length: 15 residues. V lost 5 bases to trimming and J lost 0 bases, with 11 bases between them. As DNA, the CDR3 is TGTGCCAGCAGCCGAAGCGGAAGCTCCTACAATGAGCAGTTCTTC. Its translation is CASSRSGSSYNEQFF.

This clone was detected only once. The J gene is TRBJ1-1, the V gene TRBV2, with 7 bases aligning to TRBD1. Germline V gene lookup returns CDR1 SNHLY and CDR2 FYNNEI. Losses at the gene ends were 6 bases for V and 5 bases for J; bases not matched to a gene: 0. CDR3 length: 11 residues. The chain's CDR3 is CASSRGTEAFF. The CDR3, as DNA: TGTGCCAGCAGCAGGGGGACTGAAGCTTTCTTT. Full variable domain (remainder filled in from reference TRBV2 and TRBJ1-1): EPEVTQTPSHQVTQMGQEVILRCVPISNHLYFYWYRQILGQKVEFLVSFYNNEISEKSEIFDDQFSVERPDGSNFTLKIRSTKLEDSAMYFCASSRGTEAFFGQGTRLTVV.

This chain joins TRBV6-5 and TRBJ2-7, with TRBD1 matching 9 bases. Trimming at V came to 6 bases and at J to 2 bases, leaving 5 bases not matched to a gene. The CDR3 spans 14 residues. Per germline, CDR1 MNHEY and CDR2 SVGAGI. Written as DNA, the CDR3 is TGTGCCAGCAGGGCACAGGGGGCCCCCTACGAGCAGTACTTC. It specifies CASRAQGAPYEQYF.

This chain uses TRBV10-3 with TRBJ1-2, with D possibly TRBD1 on 6 matching bases. CDR3 length equals 13 residues. The ends were cut back, 10 bases at V and 2 bases at J, with 14 bases in the middle. CDR1 is ENHRY and CDR2 is SYGVKD in the germline V gene. The CDR3 DNA reads as TGTGCCACCCGGGACACACGGAACTATGGCTACACCTTC. The encoded protein is CATRDTRNYGYTF.

This clone appeared a single time. The chain employs TRBV28 and TRBJ2-2, with a tentative D call TRBD2 (7 bases). Trimming stripped 7 bases from V and 5 bases from J, with 17 bases between. This CDR3 region has 15 residues. Germline assignment: CDR1 MDHEN and CDR2 SYDVKM. Here the CDR3 DNA reads TGTGCCAGCACCCTAGGGGGGGATAGGACCGGGGAGCTGTTTTTT. Its translation is CASTLGGDRTGELFF.

The rearrangement uses TRBV2 and TRBJ2-7, with D perhaps TRBD2 (6 bases). The CDR3 sequence is 12 residues long. Germline V gene lookup returns CDR1 SNHLY and CDR2 FYNNEI. Trimming stripped 8 bases from V and 3 bases from J, with 11 bases between. The CDR3 spells CASGRLSYEQYF. CDR3 DNA: TGTGCCAGCGGGAGGCTCAGCTACGAGCAGTACTTC.

This chain uses TRBV12-3 or TRBV12-4 with TRBJ2-2, with a weak D call TRBD1 (6 bases). There are 13 residues in the CDR3. The V end lost 3 bases, the J end lost 6 bases, and 8 bases lay between the germline ends. CDR3 in amino acids: CASSFDRPGELFF. Here the CDR3 DNA reads TGTGCCAGCAGTTTCGACAGGCCCGGGGAGCTGTTTTTT.

The V call is TRBV7-8, the J call TRBJ2-1, with TRBD2 as a possible D gene (5 bases). Trimming took off 3 bases at V and 8 bases at J, with 11 bases between the two ends. Per germline, CDR1 SGHVS and CDR2 FQNEAQ. The CDR3 is 13 residues long. The CDR3 DNA reads TGTGCCAGCAGCTTTAGACCGAGGGATGAGCAGTTCTTC. Translated, it gives CASSFRPRDEQFF.

The chain couples TRBV18 to TRBJ1-1, with 9 bases aligning to TRBD1. V lost 3 bases to trimming and J lost 5 bases; unmatched junction nucleotides: 7. Germline CDR1 KGHSH, CDR2 LQKENI. The CDR3 runs to 15 residues. The CDR3 DNA follows: TGTGCCAGCTCACCGCCGACAGGGGGTTGGACTGAAGCTTTCTTT. Its protein is CASSPPTGGWTEAFF. The full variable domain, with the rest looked up from reference TRBV18 and TRBJ1-1, is NAGVMQNPRHLVRRRGQEARLRCSPMKGHSHVYWYRQLPEEGLKFMVYLQKENIIDESGMPKERFSAEFPKEGPSILRIQQVVRGDSAAYFCASSPPTGGWTEAFFGQGTRLTVV.

The V and J genes are TRBV2 and TRBJ2-1, with D possibly TRBD2 on 6 matching bases. Germline lookup yields CDR1 SNHLY and CDR2 FYNNEI. CDR3 length: 13 residues. V gave up 7 bases and J gave up 7 bases, with 14 bases separating them. The CDR3 DNA sequence: TGTGCCAGCAACGACGCTGCGGGAAATGAGCAGTTCTTC. As protein: CASNDAAGNEQFF. Supplemented by reference TRBV2 and TRBJ2-1, the full variable domain reads EPEVTQTPSHQVTQMGQEVILRCVPISNHLYFYWYRQILGQKVEFLVSFYNNEISEKSEIFDDQFSVERPDGSNFTLKIRSTKLEDSAMYFCASNDAAGNEQFFGPGTRLTVL.

The V gene is TRBV28, the J gene TRBJ1-5; 9 nucleotides line up with TRBD1. This CDR3 contains 12 residues. CDR1 and CDR2 (germline): MDHEN, SYDVKM. J gave up 6 bases and V 8 bases, and 2 bases lay outside the gene matches. The CDR3 DNA reads as TGTGCCAGCGGGGACAGGGTTCAGCCCCAGCATTTT. Translated: CASGDRVQPQHF.

The DNA of the CDR3 is TGTGCCAGCGGATTCTTGGCGGGAGCCACCCCGGTAGGGGGCTACACCTTC. Translating it yields CASGFLAGATPVGGYTF. The chain couples TRBV2 to TRBJ1-2; D call uncertain. V lost 8 bases, J lost 8 bases, and 30 bases lay in between. The CDR3 contains 17 residues. Germline V CDR1 and CDR2: SNHLY, FYNNEI.

The CDR3 reads CASSYGTESYNEQFF. The CDR3 region has the DNA TGTGCCAGCAGCTACGGGACAGAGTCTTACAATGAGCAGTTCTTC. The rearrangement links TRBV9 to TRBJ2-1; 7 bases fit TRBD1. Germline CDR1 and CDR2: SGDLS and YYNGEE. The CDR3 contains 15 residues. V dropped 4 bases and J dropped 4; count of bases not matched to a gene: 8.

The rearrangement joins TRBV28 to TRBJ2-7; TRBD1 matches at 9 bases. CDR1 is MDHEN, CDR2 SYDVKM, per germline. V was pared by 3 bases and J by 3 bases, with 12 bases of the junction left unmatched. This CDR3 spans 17 amino acids. CDR3 DNA sequence: TGTGCCAGCAGTTTTATCAAGGGACAGGGCCGAAACTACGAGCAGTACTTC. Protein sequence: CASSFIKGQGRNYEQYF.

The CDR3 nucleotides read TGCGCCAGCAGCCAGACAGGGGTGAGGGATGAGCAGTTCTTC. Amino acid sequence: CASSQTGVRDEQFF. V gene TRBV4-1 combines with J gene TRBJ2-1, with TRBD1 matching 8 bases. This CDR3 is built from 14 residues. Germline V lookup: CDR1 MGHRA, CDR2 YSYEKL. V was clipped by 3 bases and J by 8 bases; unmatched bases: 6.

This sequence joins TRBV6-5 and TRBJ1-4; possible D gene TRBD1, 5 bases. Between the trimmed V and J ends, which lost 6 bases and 5 bases, there was a span of 10 bases. Germline V CDR1 and CDR2: MNHEY, SVGAGI. The CDR3 has 13 amino acids. The CDR3 here is CASSRQINEKLFF. The CDR3 DNA is TGTGCCAGCAGCCGACAGATAAATGAAAAACTGTTTTTT.

The gene calls are TRBV6-2 or TRBV6-3 and TRBJ2-7; 10 nucleotides align to TRBD1. Germline V CDR1 and CDR2: MNHEY, SVGEGT. Unmatched junction bases numbered 4, after V lost 4 bases and J lost 7 bases. The CDR3 covers 13 residues. CDR3 nucleotides: TGTGCCAGCAGTTTAGGACAGGGGGGAGAGCAGTACGTC. Translation gives CASSLGQGGEQYV.

The CDR3 DNA follows: TGTGCCAGCAGCTTAGAACTTGCAGGCCCTAATGAAAAACTGTTTTTT. This codes for CASSLELAGPNEKLFF. The V call is TRBV11-3, the J call TRBJ1-4; D gene ambiguous. Trimming took off 0 bases at V and 3 bases at J, with 11 bases between the two ends. Germline V lookup: CDR1 SGHNT, CDR2 YENEEA. This CDR3 comprises 16 residues. Looking up the rest from reference TRBV11-3 and TRBJ1-4 gives the full variable domain: EAGVVQSPRYKIIEKKQPVAFWCNPISGHNTLYWYLQNLGQGPELLIRYENEEAVDDSQLPKDRFSAERLKGVDSTLKIQPAELGDSAVYLCASSLELAGPNEKLFFGSGTQLSVL.

The V call is TRBV5-1, the J call TRBJ1-1, with 8 positions matching TRBD1. The germline CDR1 and CDR2 sequences are SGHRS and YFSETQ. This CDR3 is 14 amino acids long. The J segment lost 1 base and the V segment lost 4 bases, leaving 3 bases of the junction unmatched. In DNA form, the CDR3 reads TGCGCCAGCAGCATAGGACAGGGGAACACTGAAGCTTTCTTT. This sequence encodes CASSIGQGNTEAFF.